This TCR beta chain was observed in a study of OX40 agonist ivuxolimab in advanced cancers. This CDR3 has 15 amino acids. Germline-derived CDR1 and CDR2 are LNHDA and SQIVND (reference sequence). The trim removed 5 bases at V and 1 base at J, leaving 7 bases unmatched. Libraries were prepared by immunoSEQ multiplex PCR; TCRdb keeps only in-frame clonotypes and omits some of them. The table records roughly 50,000 clones, more than 75% of them present only once. The V and J genes are TRBV19 and TRBJ2-7; 8 nucleotides align to TRBD1. This receptor was identified in an adult with an advanced solid tumor such as melanoma, head and neck, liver or kidney cancer. The source material was CD4+ or CD8+ T cells sorted from blood, sampled in a trial of the OX40 agonist ivuxolimab. The chain's CDR3 is CASSASGTGSYEQYF. The CDR3 region has the DNA TGTGCCAGTAGTGCTTCCGGGACAGGATCCTACGAGCAGTACTTC. Looking up the rest from reference TRBV19 and TRBJ2-7 gives the full variable domain: DGGITQSPKYLFRKEGQNVTLSCEQNLNHDAMYWYRQDPGQGLRLIYYSQIVNDFQKGDIAEGYSVSREKKESFPLTVTSAQKNPTAFYLCASSASGTGSYEQYFGPGTRLTVT.